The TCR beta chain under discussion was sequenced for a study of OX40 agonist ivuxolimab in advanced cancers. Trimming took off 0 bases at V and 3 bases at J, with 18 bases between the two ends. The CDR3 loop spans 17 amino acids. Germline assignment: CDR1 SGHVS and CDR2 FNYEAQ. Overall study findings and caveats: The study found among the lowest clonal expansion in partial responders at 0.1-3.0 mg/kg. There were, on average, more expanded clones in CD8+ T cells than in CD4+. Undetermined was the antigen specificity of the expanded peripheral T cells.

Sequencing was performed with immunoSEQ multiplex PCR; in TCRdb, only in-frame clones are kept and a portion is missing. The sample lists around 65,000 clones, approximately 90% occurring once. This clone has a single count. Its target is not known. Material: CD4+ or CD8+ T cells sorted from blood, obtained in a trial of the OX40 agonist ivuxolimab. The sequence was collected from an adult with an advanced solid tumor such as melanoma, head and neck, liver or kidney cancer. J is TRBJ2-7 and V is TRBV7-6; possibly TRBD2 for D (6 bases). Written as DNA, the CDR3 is TGTGCCAGCAGCTTAGCGGGGTTCGGGGGTCCAGACTACGAGCAGTACTTC. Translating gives CASSLAGFGGPDYEQYF.